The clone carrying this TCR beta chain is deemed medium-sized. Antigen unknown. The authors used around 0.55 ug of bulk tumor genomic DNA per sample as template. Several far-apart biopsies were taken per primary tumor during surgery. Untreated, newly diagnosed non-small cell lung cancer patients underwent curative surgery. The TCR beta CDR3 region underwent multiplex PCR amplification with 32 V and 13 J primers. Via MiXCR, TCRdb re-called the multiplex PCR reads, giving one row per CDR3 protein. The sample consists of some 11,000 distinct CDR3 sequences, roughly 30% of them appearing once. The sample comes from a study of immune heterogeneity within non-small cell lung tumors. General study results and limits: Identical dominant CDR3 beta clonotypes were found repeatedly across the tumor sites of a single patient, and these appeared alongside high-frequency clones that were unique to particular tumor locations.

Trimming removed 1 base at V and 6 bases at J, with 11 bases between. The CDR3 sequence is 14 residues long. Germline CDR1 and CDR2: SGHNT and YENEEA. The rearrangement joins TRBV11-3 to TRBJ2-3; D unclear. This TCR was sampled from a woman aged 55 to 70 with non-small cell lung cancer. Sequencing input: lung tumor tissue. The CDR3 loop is CASSLGGLEDTQYF. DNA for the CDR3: TGTGCCAGCAGCTTAGGGGGATTGGAGGATACGCAGTATTTT.